This T cell receptor (beta chain) was captured by sequencing in a study of CD8+ T cells in alopecia areata. Treatment: oral pan-JAK inhibitor, 5-10 mg twice daily. RNA was isolated and reverse transcribed to cDNA, the sequencing template. The repertoire was sequenced with immunoSEQ multiplex PCR; TCRdb's copy has only in-frame clones and lacks some. The sample includes some 220,000 clones, less than 75% seen only once; the top ten take around 1.4%. Sequencing used CD4+ T cells sorted from blood, obtained at week 4, from a patient treated with tofacitinib. The origin of this receptor is a human donor with alopecia areata.

The CDR3 DNA sequence: TGTGCCATCAGTCACGGGACAGGGGGCTCCTACGAGCAGTACTTC. This codes for CAISHGTGGSYEQYF. V is TRBV10-3 and J is TRBJ2-7, with 11 positions matching TRBD1. CDR1 and CDR2 from the germline V gene are ENHRY and SYGVKD. J lost 0 bases, V lost 5 bases, and 3 bases had no gene match. This CDR3 is built from 15 residues.